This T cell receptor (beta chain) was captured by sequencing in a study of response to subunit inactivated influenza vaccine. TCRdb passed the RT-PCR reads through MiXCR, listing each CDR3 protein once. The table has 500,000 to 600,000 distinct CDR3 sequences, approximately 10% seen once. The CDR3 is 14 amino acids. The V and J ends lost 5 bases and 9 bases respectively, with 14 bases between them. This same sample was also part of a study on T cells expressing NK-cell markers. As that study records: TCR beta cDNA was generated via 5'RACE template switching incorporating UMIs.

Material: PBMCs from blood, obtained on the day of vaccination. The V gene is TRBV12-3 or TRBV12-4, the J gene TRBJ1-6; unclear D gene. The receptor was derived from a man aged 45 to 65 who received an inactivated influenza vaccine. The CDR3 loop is CASSDDIFGSPLHF. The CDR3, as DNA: TGTGCCAGCAGTGACGACATCTTCGGTTCACCCCTCCACTTT.